The 32 T cell receptor beta chains below were found in one sample sequenced in a study of T cells in Graves' hyperthyroidism and ophthalmopathy (dated by TCRdb to between 2018 and 2020). The library was prepared using multiplex PCR. The instrument was an Illumina HiSeq 2000. TCR beta CDR3 regions were amplified from RNA transcripts. A first-round RT-PCR of the TCR CDR3 used the HTBI primer set with the Qiagen OneStep RT-PCR kit. The raw public reads went through TCRdb reprocessing: fastp at Q25, MiXCR clone calling, in-frame beta chains kept. Each entry is one CDR3 protein sequence, shown with its most common DNA and genes. Here the sample has 530,000 or so distinct CDR3 sequences; over 15% occur a single time. The biggest ten clones account for roughly 15% of the sample. The material sequenced was blood. The receptors here all came from a woman between 18 and 29 years old with Graves' ophthalmopathy.

This sequence joins TRBV19 and TRBJ2-7, with 11 bases fitting TRBD2. V shed 5 bases, J shed 2 bases, and the junction held 11 bases outside the gene matches. This CDR3 contains 17 residues. Germline V gene lookup returns CDR1 LNHDA and CDR2 SQIVND (reference sequence). CDR3 amino acids: CASSPRPTSGNTYEQYF. CDR3 nucleotides: TGTGCCAGTAGTCCCCGACCGACTAGCGGGAATACCTACGAGCAGTACTTC.

This clonotype showed up many times. V usage is TRBV12-3 or TRBV12-4 and J usage is TRBJ2-1; D unclear. This CDR3 has 13 amino acids. Trimming removed 0 bases from V and 9 bases from J, with 9 bases in between. This CDR3 reads CASSLAEYSEQFF. DNA of the CDR3: TGTGCCAGCAGTTTAGCGGAGTATAGTGAGCAGTTCTTC.

This clonotype was counted many times. V and J are TRBV5-1 and TRBJ2-1; TRBD2 agrees at 14 bases. V dropped 4 bases and J dropped 8; count of bases not matched to a gene: 5. Germline loops: CDR1 SGHRS, CDR2 YFSETQ. The CDR3 consists of 15 residues. The CDR3 DNA reads as TGCGCCAGCAGCACCGGACTAGCGGGGGGCCATGAGCAGTTCTTC. This codes for CASSTGLAGGHEQFF. The complete variable domain, with remaining parts taken from reference TRBV5-1 and TRBJ2-1, reads KAGVTQTPRYLIKTRGQQVTLSCSPISGHRSVSWYQQTPGQGLQFLFEYFSETQRNKGNFPGRFSGRQFSNSRSEMNVSTLELGDSALYLCASSTGLAGGHEQFFGPGTRLTVL.

V is TRBV9 and J is TRBJ2-3; D not resolved. The V and J ends lost 4 bases and 3 bases respectively, with 9 bases between them. Germline assignment: CDR1 SGDLS and CDR2 YYNGEE. The CDR3 sequence is 13 residues long. The CDR3 spells CASSPNPTDTQYF. The CDR3 nucleotides are TGTGCCAGCAGCCCCAACCCAACAGATACGCAGTATTTT.

This clonotype was counted between two and nine times. The rearrangement links TRBV20-1 to TRBJ1-4; D perhaps matches TRBD1 (6 bases). V was pared by 2 bases and J by 3 bases, with 7 bases between. CDR3 length: 13 amino acids. Germline V gene lookup returns CDR1 DFQATT and CDR2 SNEGSKA (reference sequence). CDR3 amino acids: CSARRTANEKLFF. In DNA, the CDR3 is TGCAGTGCTAGAAGGACAGCTAATGAAAAACTGTTTTTT.

This clonotype was observed many times. The V gene is TRBV6-6, the J gene TRBJ1-1; TRBD1 is a possible D gene (5 bases). The CDR3 extends over 13 amino acids. Trimming shortened V by 2 bases and J by 5 bases, and 9 bases separated the two germline ends. Germline lookup yields CDR1 MNHNY and CDR2 SVGAGI (reference sequence). CDR3: CASSYMGGTEAFF. The CDR3 region has the DNA TGTGCCAGCAGTTACATGGGGGGTACTGAAGCTTTCTTT.

In the case of this clonotype: A read error may account for a junction end that differs from germline. V is TRBV3-1 and J is TRBJ2-1; 8 bases align to TRBD2. The CDR3 length is 16 residues. Per germline, CDR1 LGHDT and CDR2 YNNKEL (reference sequence). CDR3 sequence (DNA): TGTGTCAGCAGCCACCTATCGGGGGGGGATTACAATGAGCAGTTCTTC. As protein: CVSSHLSGGDYNEQFF.

This rearrangement joins TRBV25-1 to TRBJ1-1, with 8 bases matching TRBD1. Germline V gene lookup returns CDR1 MGHDK and CDR2 SYGVNS. Unmatched junction bases numbered 5, after V lost 10 bases and J lost 1 base. The CDR3 has 13 residues. In DNA form, the CDR3 reads TGTGCCACCATGGGACAGGCGAACACTGAAGCTTTCTTT. Amino acids: CATMGQANTEAFF.

This clonotype came up many times. This chain links TRBV6-1 with TRBJ1-6; 9 bases are shared with TRBD1. Germline V gene lookup returns CDR1 MNHNS and CDR2 SASEGT. V trimming: 3 bases; J trimming: 9 bases; junction bases outside the gene matches: 9. The CDR3 has 16 amino acids. The CDR3 region has the DNA TGTGCCAGCAGTGATTCGACGGGACAGGGTAGTTCACCCCTCCACTTT. This translates into CASSDSTGQGSSPLHF.

With respect to this clonotype: A much larger clone lies a single base off, so this may be a read error. CDR3 residues: CASGLISRGSTYNEQFF. The CDR3 coding sequence is TGTGCTAGTGGTTTGATCTCCCGGGGCAGCACCTACAATGAGCAGTTCTTC. The chain carries TRBV12-5 and TRBJ2-1, with D perhaps assigned TRBD1 or TRBD2 (5 bases each). Trimming pared 2 bases from V and 2 bases from J, leaving 16 bases between. The CDR3 length is 17 residues. Germline CDR1 reads LGHNT; CDR2 reads FRNRAP.

This clonotype was seen a few times. This rearrangement joins TRBV6-5 to TRBJ1-6; 7 nucleotides agree with TRBD1. V was clipped by 1 base and J by 14 bases; unmatched bases: 5. Germline lookup yields CDR1 MNHEY and CDR2 SVGAGI. This CDR3 region has 13 residues. For the CDR3, the DNA is TGTGCCAGCAGTTACTGGACAGGATCGGCCCTCCACTTT. Protein sequence: CASSYWTGSALHF.

The sample holds a few counts of this clonotype. CDR3 sequence (DNA): TGCAGCGTTGCCGGGACAGGGTGGGGAGAGACCCAGTACTTC. Translated, it gives CSVAGTGWGETQYF. The chain employs TRBV29-1 and TRBJ2-5; 9 nucleotides agree with TRBD1. The CDR3 has 14 residues. Losses at the gene ends were 4 bases for V and 4 bases for J; bases not matched to a gene: 7. Germline V gene sequence: CDR1 SQVTM, CDR2 ANQGSEA. Based on the CDR3 plus reference TRBV29-1 and TRBJ2-5, the full variable domain is SAVISQKPSRDICQRGTSLTIQCQVDSQVTMMFWYRQQPGQSLTLIATANQGSEATYESGFVIDKFPISRPNLTFSTLTVSNMSPEDSSIYLCSVAGTGWGETQYFGPGTRLLVL.

In this sample, this clonotype turned up a few times. The chain employs TRBV14 and TRBJ1-2, with D possibly matching TRBD1 (6 bases). Germline values: CDR1 SGHDN, CDR2 FVKESK. This CDR3 region has 17 residues. Trimming took off 2 bases at V and 5 bases at J, with 21 bases between the two ends. In nucleotides, the CDR3 is TGTGCCAGCAGCCAACAAGCAGGACAGCCTATTGAGTATGGCTACACCTTC. Translation: CASSQQAGQPIEYGYTF.

As for this clonotype: A much bigger clone sits one base away, suggesting this may be a read error. This chain connects TRBV7-2 to TRBJ2-3; D not resolved. CDR3 size: 14 residues. Looked up from germline, CDR1 is SGHTA and CDR2 is FQGNSA. The DNA of the CDR3 is TGTGCCAGCAACTTAGTGGGCAGAGCAGATACGCAGTATTTT. Amino acid sequence: CASNLVGRADTQYF.

This clonotype has only a few counts. Here the CDR3 reads CASREVGDTQYF. The CDR3 DNA follows: TGTGCCAGTAGGGAGGTCGGGGATACGCAGTATTTT. This chain uses TRBV19 with TRBJ2-3; D is perhaps TRBD2 (5 bases). Germline V gives CDR1 LNHDA, CDR2 SQIVND (reference sequence). The V and J ends lost 6 bases and 6 bases respectively, with 10 bases between them. The CDR3 is made up of 12 amino acids. Together with reference TRBV19 and TRBJ2-3, the CDR3 gives the full variable domain: DGGITQSPKYLFRKEGQNVTLSCEQNLNHDAMYWYRQDPGQGLRLIYYSQIVNDFQKGDIAEGYSVSREKKESFPLTVTSAQKNPTAFYLCASREVGDTQYFGPGTRLTVL.

This clonotype was recorded a few times. This chain links TRBV20-1 with TRBJ2-1; 10 bases align to TRBD1. The CDR3 loop spans 15 amino acids. Germline CDR1 is DFQATT and CDR2 is SNEGSKA (reference sequence). Trimming removed 5 bases from V and 5 bases from J; junction bases left unmatched: 9. CDR3 coding DNA: TGCAGTGCTGAAAAACGACAGGGGGCCCACAATGAGCAGTTCTTC. It yields the protein CSAEKRQGAHNEQFF.

This clonotype was seen a few times. The V and J genes are TRBV7-8 and TRBJ2-7, with a weak D call TRBD1 (6 bases). Trimming pared 2 bases from V and 3 bases from J, leaving 17 bases between. CDR1 SGHVS and CDR2 FQNEAQ come from the germline V gene. The CDR3 extends over 16 amino acids. CDR3 protein: CASSLRWDIANYEQYF. The CDR3 DNA follows: TGTGCCAGCAGCTTAAGGTGGGACATCGCCAACTACGAGCAGTACTTC.

This clonotype was seen ten or more times. The chain uses TRBV2 and TRBJ2-1, with 9 bases fitting TRBD2. V trimming: 6 bases; J trimming: 3 bases; junction bases outside the gene matches: 6. Germline CDR1 is SNHLY and CDR2 is FYNNEI. This CDR3 region has 15 residues. CDR3 DNA: TGTGCCAGCAGGTGGTCTAGCGGGAACTACAATGAGCAGTTCTTC. This sequence encodes CASRWSSGNYNEQFF.

On this clonotype itself: This may arise from a read error, as a much more abundant clone is one base away. The chain combines TRBV20-1 with TRBJ2-2, with TRBD2 as a possible D gene (7 bases). The CDR3 length is 17 residues. CDR1 is DFQATT, CDR2 SNEGSKA, per germline (reference sequence). This CDR3 is CSASGGALDRDTRELFF. CDR3 nucleotides: TGCAGTGCTAGTGGGGGGGCCCTGGATCGTGACACCAGGGAGCTGTTTTTT.

Ten or more counts support this clonotype. The genes are TRBV29-1 and TRBJ2-3; TRBD2 matches 9 bases. CDR1 and CDR2 (germline): SQVTM, ANQGSEA. The CDR3 is made up of 14 amino acids. After removal of 8 bases from V and 3 bases from J, the junction contained 9 bases not matched to a gene. The CDR3 here is CSYLAGFSTDTQYF. The CDR3 coding sequence is TGCAGCTACCTAGCGGGATTTAGTACAGATACGCAGTATTTT.

The chain has TRBV27 and TRBJ1-1; 7 bases map to TRBD1. The germline V gene has CDR1 MNHEY and CDR2 SMNVEV (reference sequence). The CDR3 length is 15 residues. With 4 bases clipped from V and 5 bases from J, the junction kept 10 bases outside the gene matches. CDR3 residues: CASSSATGQGTEAFF. The CDR3 nucleotides read TGTGCCAGCAGTTCCGCGACAGGGCAGGGAACTGAAGCTTTCTTT.

The table lists this clonotype with many counts. The chain carries TRBV20-1 and TRBJ2-7; D gene unclear. Trimming shortened V by 1 base and J by 1 base, and 8 bases separated the two germline ends. The CDR3 length is 13 residues. The germline V gene encodes CDR1 DFQATT and CDR2 SNEGSKA (reference sequence). CDR3 sequence reads: CSARATASYEQYF. The DNA for the CDR3 is TGCAGTGCTAGAGCTACGGCATCCTACGAGCAGTACTTC.

This clonotype was seen a handful of times. J is TRBJ1-2 and V is TRBV28; D is unclear. The CDR3 consists of 14 residues. Germline V gene data show CDR1 as MDHEN and CDR2 as SYDVKM. V gave up 8 bases and J gave up 4 bases, with 17 bases separating them. In DNA, the CDR3 is TGTGCCAGCGAGCCCGGCCAGAAAACCTATGGCTACACCTTC. It yields the protein CASEPGQKTYGYTF.

Ten or more counts support this clonotype. The chain uses TRBV3-1 and TRBJ1-5, with a possible D match to TRBD1 (5 bases). This CDR3 region has 14 residues. Germline lookup yields CDR1 LGHDT and CDR2 YNNKEL (reference sequence). V lost 4 bases to trimming and J lost 4 bases, with 11 bases between them. CDR3 bases: TGTGCCAGCAGCCCTGACAGAGGGAATCAGCCCCAGCATTTT. It codes for CASSPDRGNQPQHF.

This clonotype was seen more than once but under ten times. This rearrangement joins TRBV27 to TRBJ2-1; D unclear. The CDR3 spans 13 residues. Germline V lookup: CDR1 MNHEY, CDR2 SMNVEV (reference sequence). V shed 3 bases and J shed 2 bases, with 5 bases lying between them. The CDR3 DNA follows: TGTGCCAGCAGTTTTGGCGCCTACAATGAGCAGTTCTTC. Protein: CASSFGAYNEQFF.

In this sample, this clonotype turned up many times. The rearrangement joins TRBV5-1 to TRBJ1-1; weak D call: TRBD1 (6 bases). The CDR3 is 14 residues long. The V end lost 2 bases, the J end lost 5 bases, and 13 bases lay between the germline ends. The germline V gene encodes CDR1 SGHRS and CDR2 YFSETQ. DNA of the CDR3: TGCGCCAGCAGCTTACAGGGAAGTAGTACTGAAGCTTTCTTT. Protein sequence: CASSLQGSSTEAFF.

This clonotype was observed at least ten times. This rearrangement joins TRBV3-1 to TRBJ1-1, with D unresolved. V lost 2 bases, J lost 1 base, and 5 bases lay in between. This CDR3 contains 13 residues. CDR1 is LGHDT and CDR2 is YNNKEL in the germline V gene (reference sequence). The CDR3 sequence is CASSQMRNTEAFF. Written as DNA, the CDR3 is TGTGCCAGCAGCCAAATGCGGAACACTGAAGCTTTCTTT. The variable domain in full, with the rest retrieved from reference TRBV3-1 and TRBJ1-1, is DTAVSQTPKYLVTQMGNDKSIKCEQNLGHDTMYWYKQDSKKFLKIMFSYNNKELIINETVPNRFSPKSPDKAHLNLHINSLELGDSAVYFCASSQMRNTEAFFGQGTRLTVV.

The chain recombines TRBV10-3 with TRBJ1-2; TRBD1 matches at 9 bases. Trimming removed 11 bases from V and 0 bases from J; junction bases left unmatched: 7. The germline V gene has CDR1 ENHRY and CDR2 SYGVKD. The CDR3 runs to 14 residues. The CDR3 DNA is TGTGCCGCACACGGGACAGGGACTAACTATGGCTACACCTTC. This sequence encodes CAAHGTGTNYGYTF.

This clonotype was seen more than once but under ten times. The chain employs TRBV30 and TRBJ2-7; 8 nucleotides agree with TRBD2. This CDR3 comprises 12 residues. Trimming cost V 2 bases and J 4 bases; bases outside gene matches: 1. Germline CDR1 and CDR2: GTSNPN and SVGIG (reference sequence). The chain's CDR3 is CAWSTSGYEQYF. The DNA for the CDR3 is TGTGCCTGGAGTACTAGCGGTTACGAGCAGTACTTC.

In its sample, this clonotype was seen many times. The chain has TRBV2 and TRBJ1-1; possibly TRBD1 for D (5 bases). Trimming took 9 bases from V and 1 from J, leaving 12 bases between them. The length of the CDR3 is 13 residues. The V gene's germline CDR1 is SNHLY and CDR2 FYNNEI. The CDR3 coding sequence is TGTGCCAGTGTCAGGGACGAGAACACTGAAGCTTTCTTT. As protein: CASVRDENTEAFF. The whole variable domain, filled in from reference TRBV2 and TRBJ1-1, reads EPEVTQTPSHQVTQMGQEVILRCVPISNHLYFYWYRQILGQKVEFLVSFYNNEISEKSEIFDDQFSVERPDGSNFTLKIRSTKLEDSAMYFCASVRDENTEAFFGQGTRLTVV.

The rearrangement joins TRBV5-1 to TRBJ2-1, with D perhaps matching TRBD2 (5 bases). Trimming shortened V by 0 bases and J by 3 bases, and 13 bases separated the two germline ends. Germline loops: CDR1 SGHRS, CDR2 YFSETQ. The CDR3 covers 16 residues. CDR3 amino acids: CASSLAGTRGYNEQFF. In DNA, the CDR3 is TGCGCCAGCAGCTTGGCGGGCACCCGGGGCTACAATGAGCAGTTCTTC.

For this clonotype: Being one base from a much bigger clone, this may be a read error. J is TRBJ1-1 and V is TRBV9, with TRBD1 matching over 7 bases. This CDR3 has 14 amino acids. Germline V gene data show CDR1 as SGDLS and CDR2 as YYNGEE. V was pared by 6 bases and J by 1 base, with 6 bases of the junction left unmatched. Here the CDR3 reads CASTGDSSNTEAFF. In DNA form, the CDR3 reads TGTGCCAGCACAGGGGACAGTTCGAACACTGAAGCTTTCTTT.